This T cell receptor beta chain was sequenced for a study of beta chain features in type 1 diabetes. Overall study results and limits: TCRB CDR3s were moderately but significantly shorter in Type 1 diabetes patients in all four CD4+ subsets. Researchers caution that PCR might favor shorter templates, equally among patients and controls.

V was clipped by 7 bases and J by 6 bases, with 15 bases between them. Per the germline V gene, CDR1 is LNHDA and CDR2 is SQIVND (reference sequence). The CDR3 extends over 14 amino acids. In total, each donor contributed a single heparinised blood draw that averaged about 110 mL. Reverse transcription of all isolated RNA meant that expressed TCRB transcripts were sequenced. The data were produced by immunoSEQ multiplex PCR, yet TCRdb's version contains in-frame clones alone and is incomplete. In the table there are about 250,000 clones, less than 15% of which are singletons. There are a few counts of this clone. The antigen is not known.

The chain employs TRBV19 and TRBJ1-4, with a weak D call TRBD1 (6 bases). The sequenced sample consisted of naive CD4+ T cells from blood. This receptor was identified in a woman in her 40s in good health. The CDR3 nucleotides are TGTGCCAGTACCACCACCGGGGGGCATGAAAAACTGTTTTTT. It specifies CASTTTGGHEKLFF. Combining the CDR3 with reference TRBV19 and TRBJ1-4 gives the whole variable domain DGGITQSPKYLFRKEGQNVTLSCEQNLNHDAMYWYRQDPGQGLRLIYYSQIVNDFQKGDIAEGYSVSREKKESFPLTVTSAQKNPTAFYLCASTTTGGHEKLFFGSGTQLSVL.